The 31 T cell receptor beta chains below were found in one sample sequenced in a study of T cell repertoires in cytomegalovirus infection (dated by TCRdb to the late 2010s). These receptors' antigens are unknown. Sequencing instrument: Illumina HiSeq 1500. The raw public reads went through TCRdb reprocessing: fastp at Q25, MiXCR clone calling, in-frame beta chains kept. Rows with one shared CDR3 protein collapse into an entry with the most common genes and DNA. The sample table lists about 350,000 distinct CDR3 sequences, approximately 35% of them with a count of one. Clones ranked in the top ten supply approximately 13% of the sample. According to the study, the label for this sample's treatment or condition signals: in vitro stimulation with specific CMV peptide epitopes to enrich CMV-specific T cells. This specimen consisted of cultured PBMCs, obtained from culture after CMV antigen stimulation. The receptors were sampled from a human donor in good health (CMV status not recorded). Some clones in this sample may be carry-over from other donors' samples.

This chain joins TRBV28 and TRBJ2-1; D not resolved. CDR3 size: 15 residues. The V and J ends lost 3 bases and 9 bases respectively, with 18 bases between them. CDR1 is MDHEN, CDR2 SYDVKM, per germline. Written as DNA, the CDR3 is TGTGCCAGCAGTTTCCACAACCCCTTAGTCTTTGAGCAGTTCTTC. Protein product: CASSFHNPLVFEQFF.

The genes are TRBV7-2 and TRBJ2-5; 8 bases are a match to TRBD2. Germline V gives CDR1 SGHTA, CDR2 FQGNSA. Trimming cost V 0 bases and J 4 bases; bases outside gene matches: 4. There are 15 residues in the CDR3. The CDR3 here is CASSLAHGRGETQYF. CDR3 nucleotide sequence: TGTGCCAGCAGCTTAGCGCACGGGAGGGGAGAGACCCAGTACTTC.

This clonotype was seen a single time. V and J are TRBV29-1 and TRBJ1-4; no clear D gene. The CDR3 has 11 amino acids. CDR1 is SQVTM and CDR2 is ANQGSEA in the germline V gene. Trimming removed 4 bases at V and 4 bases at J, with 4 bases between. Written as DNA, the CDR3 is TGCAGCGTTGGGGTTAATGAAAAACTGTTTTTT. Translating it yields CSVGVNEKLFF.

This clonotype was found a few times. The chain links TRBV28 to TRBJ1-2; tentatively, D is TRBD1 (6 bases). Germline V gene data show CDR1 as MDHEN and CDR2 as SYDVKM. V gave up 0 bases and J gave up 7 bases, with 12 bases separating them. This CDR3 comprises 14 residues. CDR3: CASSLWLGGPGYTF. CDR3 coding DNA: TGTGCCAGCAGTTTATGGTTGGGGGGCCCTGGCTACACCTTC.

The chain employs TRBV12-3 or TRBV12-4 and TRBJ1-6; a possible D gene is TRBD1 (5 bases). The CDR3 length is 15 residues. The germline V and J ends were trimmed by 3 bases and 6 bases, with 12 bases remaining between them. CDR3 region: CASSFLRGTNSPLHF. The CDR3 region has the DNA TGTGCCAGCAGTTTTTTGAGAGGGACTAATTCACCCCTCCACTTT.

The genes are TRBV4-3 and TRBJ2-1, with 9 bases lining up with TRBD1. CDR3 length equals 17 residues. Germline V CDR1 and CDR2: LGHNA, YSLEER. Trimming took 2 bases from V and 3 from J; bases not matched to a gene: 8. As DNA, the CDR3 is TGCGCCAGCAGCCAACAAATGACAGGGGGTAACTACAATGAGCAGTTCTTC. Amino acids: CASSQQMTGGNYNEQFF.

The table lists this clonotype with a few counts. The V and J genes are TRBV12-3 or TRBV12-4 and TRBJ1-5; D is undetermined. Trimming shortened V by 2 bases and J by 11 bases, and 10 bases separated the two germline ends. The CDR3 runs 12 residues. DNA of the CDR3: TGTGCCAGCAGTTTATCCGGTCTGTCCCAGCATTTT. It translates to CASSLSGLSQHF.

There are a few counts of this clonotype. V is TRBV6-2 or TRBV6-3 and J is TRBJ2-5; 11 nucleotides line up with TRBD2. V lost 6 bases to trimming and J lost 3 bases; unmatched junction nucleotides: 3. Germline CDR1 reads MNHEY; CDR2 reads SVGEGT. This CDR3 is built from 14 residues. The CDR3 DNA reads TGTGCCAGCAGCCAACTAGCGGGAGAAGAGACCCAGTACTTC. Its translation: CASSQLAGEETQYF.

This chain joins TRBV30 and TRBJ2-1; 8 bases are shared with TRBD2. The CDR3 loop spans 15 amino acids. Germline V gives CDR1 GTSNPN, CDR2 SVGIG (reference sequence). The CDR3: CASASVGTRRNEQFF. CDR3 coding DNA: TGTGCTTCTGCCTCGGTCGGGACTAGAAGGAATGAGCAGTTCTTC.

In its sample, this clonotype was seen a few times. J is TRBJ2-1 and V is TRBV12-5, with D hard to call. Germline loops: CDR1 LGHNT, CDR2 FRNRAP. V dropped 0 bases and J dropped 6 bases, with 15 bases sitting between them. The CDR3 is made up of 16 amino acids. CDR3 in amino acids: CASGLVGHPRSNEQFF. The CDR3 coding sequence is TGTGCTAGTGGTTTGGTAGGGCACCCCCGGAGCAATGAGCAGTTCTTC.

This clonotype was recorded a few times. The V call is TRBV15, the J call TRBJ1-5; D may be TRBD1 (6 bases). Germline V gene sequence: CDR1 LNHNV, CDR2 YYDKDF (reference sequence). CDR3 size: 18 residues. Between the trimmed V and J ends, which lost 2 bases and 3 bases, there was a span of 20 bases. For the CDR3, the DNA is TGTGCCACCAGCAGACTTCCTCCCCGGGACATGGTCAATCAGCCCCAGCATTTT. Protein: CATSRLPPRDMVNQPQHF.

This chain joins TRBV7-2 and TRBJ1-2; D possibly corresponds to TRBD1 (5 bases). Germline CDR1 and CDR2: SGHTA and FQGNSA. Trimming cost V 5 bases and J 8 bases, with 15 bases left between them. The CDR3 runs to 13 residues. CDR3 bases: TGTGCCAGCAGCCCCCTCACACAGGCGGGCTACACCTTC. Amino acid sequence: CASSPLTQAGYTF.

The chain combines TRBV15 with TRBJ2-1, with 7 bases matching TRBD2. Germline V gene lookup returns CDR1 LNHNV and CDR2 YYDKDF (reference sequence). The CDR3 is made up of 19 amino acids. J gave up 6 bases and V 0 bases, and 17 bases lay outside the gene matches. The CDR3 DNA sequence: TGTGCCACCAGCAGAGATCTGTCAAGTCCGGGAGGCGCTCCCAATGAGCAGTTCTTC. Its translation: CATSRDLSSPGGAPNEQFF.

CDR3 residues: CASSPAGNYEQYV. The DNA for the CDR3 is TGTGCCAGCTCCCCCGCAGGGAACTACGAGCAGTACGTC. The chain carries TRBV18 and TRBJ2-7; the D gene is possibly TRBD1 (5 bases). The CDR3 extends over 13 amino acids. V shed 6 bases and J shed 3 bases, with 12 bases lying between them. Germline CDR1 is KGHSH and CDR2 is LQKENI.

As DNA, the CDR3 is TGTGCCAGCAGTTGGGGGGGGAGGGACAATCAGCCCCAGCATTTT. Translation gives CASSWGGRDNQPQHF. The chain couples TRBV6-6 to TRBJ1-5, with D possibly TRBD1 on 5 matching bases. The CDR3 runs to 15 residues. With 4 bases removed from V and 3 bases from J, the gap between germline ends came to 13 bases. CDR1 is MNHNY and CDR2 is SVGAGI in the germline V gene (reference sequence).

This clonotype showed up just a few times. The chain is built from TRBV12-3 or TRBV12-4 and TRBJ1-1, with TRBD1 as a possible D gene (5 bases). V was cut by 1 base and J by 6 bases, with 18 bases left in between. This CDR3 has 16 residues. The CDR3: CASSLGSSWGFSEAFF. The CDR3 DNA follows: TGTGCCAGCAGTTTAGGGTCTTCCTGGGGGTTTTCTGAAGCTTTCTTT.

This clonotype was recorded many times. The chain carries TRBV7-2 and TRBJ2-3; 9 bases line up with TRBD2. The V gene end was trimmed by 1 base and the J gene end by 6 bases; junction bases not matched to a gene: 5. This CDR3 contains 15 residues. The germline gives CDR1 SGHTA, CDR2 FQGNSA. The CDR3 DNA sequence: TGTGCCAGCAGCTTAGTTGCGGGAGGGGGGGATACGCAGTATTTT. This gives the protein CASSLVAGGGDTQYF.

The genes are TRBV11-2 and TRBJ1-4; no reliable D call. V gave up 0 bases and J gave up 5 bases, with 4 bases separating them. This CDR3 is 13 amino acids long. Looked up from germline, CDR1 is SGHAT and CDR2 is FQNNGV. CDR3 loop: CASSLDLNEKLFF. As DNA, the CDR3 is TGTGCCAGCAGCTTAGACCTAAATGAAAAACTGTTTTTT.

The chain recombines TRBV6-6 with TRBJ2-3, with 9 bases that match TRBD2. The CDR3 runs to 14 residues. J gave up 4 bases and V 7 bases, and 6 bases lay outside the gene matches. CDR1 is MNHNY and CDR2 is SVGAGI in the germline V gene (reference sequence). The CDR3 is CASISGTSPDTQYF. DNA for the CDR3: TGTGCCAGCATTTCCGGGACTAGCCCAGATACGCAGTATTTT.

In this sample, this clonotype turned up a few times. V is TRBV7-8 and J is TRBJ1-2; maybe TRBD1 (6 bases). Germline CDR1 and CDR2: SGHVS and FQNEAQ. This CDR3 has 15 amino acids. V shed 5 bases and J shed 3 bases, with 16 bases lying between them. The CDR3 protein is CASSMGRTGYYGYTF. CDR3 DNA sequence: TGTGCCAGCAGCATGGGCCGAACAGGGTACTATGGCTACACCTTC.

This clonotype was detected only once. The J gene is TRBJ1-2, the V gene TRBV27; the match to TRBD1 covers 7 bases. Per the germline V gene, CDR1 is MNHEY and CDR2 is SMNVEV (reference sequence). The CDR3 covers 14 residues. Germline trimming cut 8 bases from V and 7 bases from J; bases unmatched to any gene: 13. The CDR3 here is CASSEGQLLSGYTF. CDR3 DNA: TGTGCCAGCTCTGAGGGACAGCTTCTGAGTGGCTACACCTTC.

This clonotype was seen repeatedly, ten times or more. The chain combines TRBV7-6 with TRBJ2-7, with TRBD1 as a possible D gene (5 bases). With 4 bases removed from V and 5 bases from J, the gap between germline ends came to 12 bases. Germline V CDR1 and CDR2: SGHVS, FNYEAQ. CDR3 size: 13 residues. The CDR3: CASSSNSRDEQYF. CDR3 nucleotides: TGTGCCAGCAGCTCCAATAGCAGGGACGAGCAGTACTTC.

This clonotype showed up many times. V gene TRBV19 combines with J gene TRBJ2-3; no clear D. The CDR3 runs to 11 residues. V lost 5 bases and J 6 bases, leaving 6 bases between the germline ends. The germline CDR1 and CDR2 sequences are LNHDA and SQIVND (reference sequence). The CDR3, as DNA: TGTGCCAGTAGTCGTACTGATACGCAGTATTTT. Translated, it gives CASSRTDTQYF.

This sequence joins TRBV11-1 and TRBJ1-1, with D maybe TRBD1 (6 bases). This CDR3 is built from 16 residues. Germline CDR1 SGHAT, CDR2 FQDESV (reference sequence). Trimming cost V 2 bases and J 3 bases, with 16 bases left between them. The chain's CDR3 is CASSLLVSQGDTEAFF. In nucleotides, the CDR3 is TGTGCCAGCAGCTTATTAGTCTCACAGGGTGACACTGAAGCTTTCTTT.

This clonotype appeared many times. The chain combines TRBV7-2 with TRBJ1-1; no reliable D call. The CDR3 extends over 13 amino acids. CDR1 is SGHTA, CDR2 FQGNSA, per germline. The V end was cut by 1 base, the J end by 7 bases, with 10 bases between. CDR3 residues: CASSLDLWGEAFF. CDR3 bases: TGTGCCAGCAGCTTAGATCTGTGGGGTGAAGCTTTCTTT.

V and J are TRBV12-3 or TRBV12-4 and TRBJ2-1, with D uncertain. CDR3 length equals 14 residues. Trimming cost V 7 bases and J 5 bases, with 15 bases left between them. This chain's CDR3 is CASKVGNFHNEQFF. CDR3 sequence (DNA): TGTGCCAGCAAGGTAGGGAACTTCCACAATGAGCAGTTCTTC.

This clonotype came up many times. This chain joins TRBV10-3 and TRBJ1-2; 9 bases map to TRBD1. V dropped 8 bases and J dropped 3; count of bases not matched to a gene: 13. The CDR3 is 16 residues long. Per germline, CDR1 ENHRY and CDR2 SYGVKD. CDR3: CAIRNSLTGGDYGYTF. In nucleotides, the CDR3 is TGTGCCATCCGTAACAGCCTAACAGGGGGCGACTATGGCTACACCTTC.

The sample holds one count of this clonotype. The genes are TRBV24-1 and TRBJ2-6; D possibly corresponds to TRBD2 (6 bases). Between the trimmed V and J ends, which lost 3 bases and 1 base, there was a span of 12 bases. The CDR3 contains 17 residues. Looked up from germline, CDR1 is KGHDR and CDR2 is SFDVKD. CDR3 nucleotides: TGTGCCACCAGTGATACAACTCGGGAGTCTGGGGCCAACGTCCTGACTTTC. Translating it yields CATSDTTRESGANVLTF.

V and J are TRBV7-9 and TRBJ2-1; D may be TRBD1 (6 bases). V shed 5 bases and J shed 0 bases, with 11 bases lying between them. The CDR3 is made up of 15 amino acids. The germline CDR1 and CDR2 sequences are SEHNR and FQNEAQ (reference sequence). CDR3 loop: CASSLGAHSYNEQFF. CDR3 coding DNA: TGTGCCAGCAGCCTGGGGGCCCACTCCTACAATGAGCAGTTCTTC.

This clonotype occurred a few times. V usage is TRBV7-8 and J usage is TRBJ2-1, with 9 bases that match TRBD2. The V gene's germline CDR1 is SGHVS and CDR2 FQNEAQ. This CDR3 is built from 19 residues. The trim removed 0 bases at V and 7 bases at J, leaving 16 bases unmatched. In DNA, the CDR3 is TGTGCCAGCAGCTTAGCGCTAAGAGTTGCGGGAGGGCCGGGGAATGAGCAGTTCTTC. Its protein product is CASSLALRVAGGPGNEQFF. Combining the CDR3 with reference TRBV7-8 and TRBJ2-1 gives the whole variable domain GAGVSQSPRYKVAKRGQDVALRCDPISGHVSLFWYQQALGQGPEFLTYFQNEAQLDKSGLPSDRFFAERPEGSVSTLKIQRTQQEDSAVYLCASSLALRVAGGPGNEQFFGPGTRLTVL.

This clonotype has a single count. This chain uses TRBV4-1 with TRBJ2-7; TRBD2 aligns across 10 bases. CDR3 size: 16 residues. V dropped 0 bases and J dropped 3; count of bases not matched to a gene: 5. The germline V gene encodes CDR1 MGHRA and CDR2 YSYEKL. DNA for the CDR3: TGCGCCAGCAGCCAAGATCTGAGCGGGAGGGTCTACGAGCAGTACTTC. It specifies CASSQDLSGRVYEQYF.